Below, 21 T cell receptor beta chains from the same sample are listed, as sequenced in a study of human T cells and chemical hapten exposure. Noted time point: patch test 1, 2 weeks after DPC sensitization. The treatment here: therapeutic diphenylcyclopropenone sensitization with weekly scalp DPC. One entry per CDR3 protein results from TCRdb running MiXCR on the RACE reads. The repertoire has around 50,000 distinct CDR3 sequences, less than 9.5% of them found once; the top ten carry 3.5% to 5%. The sequences come from whole blood, collected in connection with sensitization to the hapten diphenylcyclopropenone (DPC). The receptor source for this set is a woman in her fifties or sixties with alopecia areata. Some clones in this sample may be carry-over from other donors' samples.

At least ten counts were recorded for this clonotype. Here the CDR3 DNA reads TGCAGCGTTCGGGACAGTGAAAAACTGTTTTTT. As protein: CSVRDSEKLFF. This rearrangement joins TRBV29-1 to TRBJ1-4; 7 bases map to TRBD1. Germline V lookup: CDR1 SQVTM, CDR2 ANQGSEA. J was trimmed by 7 bases and V by 5 bases; bases with no gene match: 1. The length of the CDR3 is 11 residues. Full variable domain (missing parts from reference TRBV29-1 and TRBJ1-4): SAVISQKPSRDICQRGTSLTIQCQVDSQVTMMFWYRQQPGQSLTLIATANQGSEATYESGFVIDKFPISRPNLTFSTLTVSNMSPEDSSIYLCSVRDSEKLFFGSGTQLSVL.

This clonotype was seen at least ten times. The V gene is TRBV5-1, the J gene TRBJ2-1, with 7 bases matching TRBD2. This CDR3 has 15 residues. Germline V gives CDR1 SGHRS, CDR2 YFSETQ. Trimming took 0 bases from V and 3 from J; bases not matched to a gene: 3. The CDR3 protein is CASSLASGDYNEQFF. CDR3 in DNA: TGCGCCAGCAGCTTGGCTAGCGGAGACTACAATGAGCAGTTCTTC.

This clonotype was detected many times. The chain has TRBV3-1 and TRBJ2-1; D possibly corresponds to TRBD1 (5 bases). The CDR3 length is 14 residues. CDR1 and CDR2 (germline): LGHDT, YNNKEL (reference sequence). Trimming shortened V by 4 bases and J by 6 bases, and 13 bases separated the two germline ends. The DNA of the CDR3 is TGTGCCAGCAGCCCTCAGGGTTGGGGCAATGAGCAGTTCTTC. Translation: CASSPQGWGNEQFF.

In this sample, this clonotype turned up a few times. The V and J genes are TRBV28 and TRBJ2-7, with TRBD2 identical over 8 bases. Germline V gene sequence: CDR1 MDHEN, CDR2 SYDVKM. The CDR3 has 15 residues. Unmatched junction bases numbered 9, after V lost 6 bases and J lost 2 bases. The CDR3 loop reads CASSRSGASTYEQYF. The CDR3 nucleotides read TGTGCCAGCAGCCGTAGCGGGGCCTCAACCTACGAGCAGTACTTC.

This clonotype showed up many times. The V call is TRBV20-1, the J call TRBJ1-2; D is uncertain. V lost 3 bases and J 5 bases, leaving 7 bases between the germline ends. The CDR3 loop spans 11 amino acids. Germline loops: CDR1 DFQATT, CDR2 SNEGSKA (reference sequence). CDR3: CSASAPYGYTF. Written as DNA, the CDR3 is TGCAGTGCTAGTGCACCTTATGGCTACACCTTC.

This clonotype was observed at least ten times. V usage is TRBV9 and J usage is TRBJ1-1; possibly TRBD1 for D (5 bases). The CDR3 extends over 14 amino acids. Trimming took 8 bases from V and 0 from J, leaving 14 bases between them. The germline gives CDR1 SGDLS, CDR2 YYNGEE. This chain's CDR3 is CASRPGPLNTEAFF. In DNA form, the CDR3 reads TGTGCCAGTCGCCCGGGACCCTTGAACACTGAAGCTTTCTTT.

This clonotype was seen many times. The chain recombines TRBV6-5 with TRBJ2-3, with D uncertain. CDR3 length: 12 amino acids. In germline, CDR1 is MNHEY, CDR2 SVGAGI. Trimming removed 6 bases at V and 14 bases at J, with 18 bases between. This CDR3 reads CASRNDLPFVYF. The CDR3 DNA follows: TGTGCCAGCAGGAACGACCTACCCTTTGTGTATTTT.

This clonotype was counted at least ten times. The chain employs TRBV29-1 and TRBJ2-3, with D unclear. This CDR3 has 11 amino acids. V was cut by 8 bases and J by 0 bases, with 6 bases left in between. Looked up from germline, CDR1 is SQVTM and CDR2 is ANQGSEA. The CDR3, as DNA: TGCAGCACCGAAAGCACAGATACGCAGTATTTT. Its protein is CSTESTDTQYF.

The chain couples TRBV7-2 to TRBJ2-2, with 8 bases matching TRBD2. Per the germline V gene, CDR1 is SGHTA and CDR2 is FQGNSA. J gave up 7 bases and V 5 bases, and 9 bases lay outside the gene matches. The CDR3 runs 15 residues. CDR3 residues: CASSQTSGAHGELFF. DNA for the CDR3: TGTGCCAGCAGCCAAACTAGCGGCGCCCACGGGGAGCTGTTTTTT.

This clonotype was recorded many times. The chain has TRBV7-2 and TRBJ1-2; TRBD1 matches 8 bases. CDR3 length equals 15 residues. After removal of 3 bases from V and 5 bases from J, the junction contained 8 bases not matched to a gene. Germline V lookup: CDR1 SGHTA, CDR2 FQGNSA. The CDR3 DNA reads as TGTGCCAGCAGCTTCACAGGGGGTCAGGAGTATGGCTACACCTTC. Amino acids: CASSFTGGQEYGYTF.

This sequence joins TRBV7-2 and TRBJ2-3; D perhaps matches TRBD2 (5 bases). Germline V gene sequence: CDR1 SGHTA, CDR2 FQGNSA. Trimming left V 5 bases short and J 3 bases short, with 9 bases between. CDR3 length: 13 residues. The CDR3 sequence: CASSQRGTDTQYF. The CDR3 DNA is TGTGCCAGCAGCCAGAGAGGGACAGATACGCAGTATTTT.

This clonotype was observed many times. V is TRBV5-1 and J is TRBJ1-2; D not certain. Trimming removed 2 bases at V and 2 bases at J, with 10 bases between. This CDR3 has 14 residues. From germline, CDR1 is SGHRS and CDR2 YFSETQ. CDR3 amino acids: CASSFGTANYGYTF. For the CDR3, the DNA is TGCGCCAGCAGCTTTGGTACCGCCAACTATGGCTACACCTTC.

By share of the sample, this clonotype is medium-sized. The rearrangement links TRBV12-3 or TRBV12-4 to TRBJ2-1, with TRBD2 as a possible D gene (6 bases). The CDR3 runs to 15 residues. Deletions cut 4 bases from V and 7 bases from J, with 17 bases between. CDR3 DNA sequence: TGTGCCAGCAGTTCAAGGACTCAAGGAGGGAATGAGCAGTTCTTC. Protein: CASSSRTQGGNEQFF.

This clonotype has at least ten counts. The gene calls are TRBV19 and TRBJ1-1, with D unclear. The V end lost 7 bases, the J end lost 4 bases, and 13 bases lay between the germline ends. Germline CDR1 is LNHDA and CDR2 is SQIVND (reference sequence). This CDR3 region has 13 residues. The CDR3 nucleotides read TGTGCCAGTACCGCCGGGCCAGTCACTGAAGCTTTCTTT. It codes for CASTAGPVTEAFF. The full variable domain, its missing parts supplied by reference TRBV19 and TRBJ1-1, is DGGITQSPKYLFRKEGQNVTLSCEQNLNHDAMYWYRQDPGQGLRLIYYSQIVNDFQKGDIAEGYSVSREKKESFPLTVTSAQKNPTAFYLCASTAGPVTEAFFGQGTRLTVV.

Details on this clonotype: A read error may produce the germline difference seen at one junction end. V usage is TRBV9 and J usage is TRBJ2-4, with D uncertain. The CDR3 is 15 amino acids. Germline V CDR1 and CDR2: SGDLS, YYNGEE. The CDR3 spells CASSVGTQAKNNQYF. The DNA for the CDR3 is TGTGCCAGCAGCGTAGGAACCCAAGCCAAAAACAATCAGTACTTC.

This clonotype was found many times. The chain links TRBV5-5 to TRBJ2-1, with D maybe TRBD2 (6 bases). The V gene lost 4 bases and the J gene lost 6 bases, with 17 bases spanning the gap. Germline V gene lookup returns CDR1 SGHKS and CDR2 YYEKEE (reference sequence). The CDR3 has 15 residues. As DNA, the CDR3 is TGTGCCAGCAGCACCCTGGGAGGTGGAGGCAATGAGCAGTTCTTC. Protein: CASSTLGGGGNEQFF.

This clonotype came up many times. The chain couples TRBV12-3 or TRBV12-4 to TRBJ1-3; D is uncertain. The CDR3 runs to 16 residues. V was shortened by 2 bases and J by 0 bases, with 11 bases between the two germline ends. CDR3 nucleotide sequence: TGTGCCAGCAGTTTAAAGGGATCGATCTCTGGAAACACCATATATTTT. Residues: CASSLKGSISGNTIYF.

Many counts were recorded for this clonotype. CDR3 nucleotide sequence: TGCGCCAGCACGACCCGGCAGGGGGGCAACAATGAGCAGTTCTTC. The encoded protein is CASTTRQGGNNEQFF. This chain joins TRBV5-1 and TRBJ2-1, with D perhaps TRBD1 (7 bases). V was shortened by 6 bases and J by 5 bases, with 18 bases between the two germline ends. Germline CDR1 is SGHRS and CDR2 is YFSETQ. The CDR3 has 15 residues. Full variable domain (outside the CDR3, taken from reference TRBV5-1 and TRBJ2-1): KAGVTQTPRYLIKTRGQQVTLSCSPISGHRSVSWYQQTPGQGLQFLFEYFSETQRNKGNFPGRFSGRQFSNSRSEMNVSTLELGDSALYLCASTTRQGGNNEQFFGPGTRLTVL.

This clonotype showed up many times. V and J are TRBV7-2 and TRBJ2-1; 11 nucleotides line up with TRBD1. J lost 4 bases, V lost 4 bases, and 6 bases had no gene match. The CDR3 has 16 residues. Looked up from germline, CDR1 is SGHTA and CDR2 is FQGNSA. The CDR3 DNA follows: TGTGCCAGCAGCTCGCCCGGGACAGGGGGATACAATGAGCAGTTCTTC. Protein sequence: CASSSPGTGGYNEQFF. Looking up the rest from reference TRBV7-2 and TRBJ2-1 gives the full variable domain: GAGVSQSPSNKVTEKGKDVELRCDPISGHTALYWYRQSLGQGLEFLIYFQGNSAPDKSGLPSDRFSAERTGGSVSTLTIQRTQQEDSAVYLCASSSPGTGGYNEQFFGPGTRLTVL.

The chain employs TRBV12-5 and TRBJ1-1; 10 positions agree with TRBD1. Unmatched junction bases numbered 3, after V lost 1 base and J lost 7 bases. This CDR3 region has 14 residues. Looked up from germline, CDR1 is LGHNT and CDR2 is FRNRAP. The CDR3: CASGLGGQGNEAFF. The DNA for the CDR3 is TGTGCTAGTGGTTTGGGGGGACAGGGGAATGAAGCTTTCTTT.

The rearrangement links TRBV9 to TRBJ2-3; D gene ambiguous. CDR3 size: 15 residues. The germline V gene encodes CDR1 SGDLS and CDR2 YYNGEE. With 3 bases removed from V and 2 bases from J, the gap between germline ends came to 13 bases. Here the CDR3 DNA reads TGTGCCAGCAGCGAGCGCAGCGCAAACACAGATACGCAGTATTTT. This gives the protein CASSERSANTDTQYF.